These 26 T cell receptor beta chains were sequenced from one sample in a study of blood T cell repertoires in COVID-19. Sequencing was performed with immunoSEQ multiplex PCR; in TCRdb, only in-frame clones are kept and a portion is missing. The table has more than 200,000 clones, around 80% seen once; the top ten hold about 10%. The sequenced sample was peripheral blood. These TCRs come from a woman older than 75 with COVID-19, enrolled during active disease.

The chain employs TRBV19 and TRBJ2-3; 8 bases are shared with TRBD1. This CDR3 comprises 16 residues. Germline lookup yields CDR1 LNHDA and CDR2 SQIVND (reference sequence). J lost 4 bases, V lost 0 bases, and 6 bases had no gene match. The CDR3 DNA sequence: TGTGCCAGTAGTATAGACAGGACAGGGAGATCAGATACGCAGTATTTT. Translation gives CASSIDRTGRSDTQYF.

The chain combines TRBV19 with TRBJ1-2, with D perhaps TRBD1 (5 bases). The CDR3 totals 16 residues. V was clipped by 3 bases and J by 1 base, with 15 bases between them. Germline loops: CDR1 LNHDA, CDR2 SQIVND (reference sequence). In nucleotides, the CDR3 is TGTGCCAGTAGTATCCCCGGGGGAGTTCTTAACTATGGCTACACCTTC. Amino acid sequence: CASSIPGGVLNYGYTF.

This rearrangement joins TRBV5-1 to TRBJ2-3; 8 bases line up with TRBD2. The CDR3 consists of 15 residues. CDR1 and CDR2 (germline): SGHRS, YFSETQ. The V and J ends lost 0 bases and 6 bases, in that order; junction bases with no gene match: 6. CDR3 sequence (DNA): TGCGCCAGCAGCTTGGCCAAGCGGGGGATGGATACGCAGTATTTT. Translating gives CASSLAKRGMDTQYF.

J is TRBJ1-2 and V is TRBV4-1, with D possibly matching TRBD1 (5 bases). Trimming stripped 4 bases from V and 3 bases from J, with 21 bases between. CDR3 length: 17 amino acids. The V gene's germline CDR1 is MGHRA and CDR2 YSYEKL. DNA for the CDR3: TGCGCCAGCAGCCCGCTGAATCCCCAGGGCGGGGACTATGGCTACACCTTC. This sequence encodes CASSPLNPQGGDYGYTF.

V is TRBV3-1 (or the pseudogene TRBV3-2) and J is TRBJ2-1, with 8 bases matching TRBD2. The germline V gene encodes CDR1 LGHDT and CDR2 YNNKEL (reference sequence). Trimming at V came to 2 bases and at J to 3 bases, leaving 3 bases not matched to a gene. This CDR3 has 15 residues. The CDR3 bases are TGTGCCAGCAGCCAAAGCGGGGGCAGCTACAATGAGCAGTTCTTC. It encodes CASSQSGGSYNEQFF.

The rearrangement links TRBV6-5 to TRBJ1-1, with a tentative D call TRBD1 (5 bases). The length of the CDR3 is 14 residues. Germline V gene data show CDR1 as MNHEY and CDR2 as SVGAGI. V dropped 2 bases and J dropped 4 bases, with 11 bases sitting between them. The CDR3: CASSYRGQGTEAFF. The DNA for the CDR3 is TGTGCCAGCAGTTACAGGGGCCAGGGCACTGAAGCTTTCTTT.

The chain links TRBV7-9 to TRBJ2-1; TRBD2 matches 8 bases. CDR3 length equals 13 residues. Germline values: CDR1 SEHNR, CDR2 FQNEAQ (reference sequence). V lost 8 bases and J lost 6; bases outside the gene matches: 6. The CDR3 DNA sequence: TGTGCCAGCCGACTAGCGTTGTTCAATGAGCAGTTCTTC. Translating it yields CASRLALFNEQFF.

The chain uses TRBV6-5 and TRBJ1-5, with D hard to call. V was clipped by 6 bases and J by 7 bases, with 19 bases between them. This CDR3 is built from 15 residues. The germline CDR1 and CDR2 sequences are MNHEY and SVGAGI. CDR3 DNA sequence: TGTGCCAGCAGCGCCTCGGTGGCGGGTTGGCAGCCCCAGCATTTT. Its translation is CASSASVAGWQPQHF.

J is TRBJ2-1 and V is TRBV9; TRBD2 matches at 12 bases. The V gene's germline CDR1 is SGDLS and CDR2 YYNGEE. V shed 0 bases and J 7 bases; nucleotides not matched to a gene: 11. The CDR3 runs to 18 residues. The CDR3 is CASSVDLAGGPRMNEQFF. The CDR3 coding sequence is TGTGCCAGCAGCGTAGATCTAGCGGGGGGGCCCCGAATGAATGAGCAGTTCTTC.

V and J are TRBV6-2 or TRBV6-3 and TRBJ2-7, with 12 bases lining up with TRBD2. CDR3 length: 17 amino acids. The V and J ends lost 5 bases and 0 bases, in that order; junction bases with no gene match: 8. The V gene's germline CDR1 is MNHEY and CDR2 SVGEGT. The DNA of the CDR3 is TGTGCCAGCAGTCTCGGGACTAGCGGGTTCCGCTCCTACGAGCAGTACTTC. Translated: CASSLGTSGFRSYEQYF.

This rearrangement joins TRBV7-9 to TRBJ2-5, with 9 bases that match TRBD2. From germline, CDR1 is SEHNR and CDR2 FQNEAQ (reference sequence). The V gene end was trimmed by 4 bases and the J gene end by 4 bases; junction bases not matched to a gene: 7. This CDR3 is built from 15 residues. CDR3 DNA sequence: TGTGCCAGCAGCTCCGTAGCGGGGGTTGGAGAGACCCAGTACTTC. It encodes CASSSVAGVGETQYF.

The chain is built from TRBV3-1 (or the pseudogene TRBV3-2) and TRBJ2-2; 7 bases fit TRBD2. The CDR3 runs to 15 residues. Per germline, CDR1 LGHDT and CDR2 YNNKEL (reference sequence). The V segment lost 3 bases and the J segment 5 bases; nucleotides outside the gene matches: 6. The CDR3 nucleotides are TGTGCCAGCAGCCATGGCCAAGCGGGGACCGGGGAGCTGTTTTTT. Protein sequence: CASSHGQAGTGELFF.

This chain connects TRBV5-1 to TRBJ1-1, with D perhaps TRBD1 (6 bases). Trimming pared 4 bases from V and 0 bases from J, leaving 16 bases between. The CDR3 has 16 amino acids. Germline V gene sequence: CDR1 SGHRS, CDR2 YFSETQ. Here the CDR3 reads CASSPSGELLNTEAFF. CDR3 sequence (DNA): TGCGCCAGCAGCCCCTCAGGGGAACTATTGAACACTGAAGCTTTCTTT.

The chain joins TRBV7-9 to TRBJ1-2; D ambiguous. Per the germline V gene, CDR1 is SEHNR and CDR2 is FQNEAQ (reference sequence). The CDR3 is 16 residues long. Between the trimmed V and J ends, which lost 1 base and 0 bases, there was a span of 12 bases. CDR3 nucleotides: TGTGCCAGCAGCTTAGGTTCAGGAAGAGCTAACTATGGCTACACCTTC. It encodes CASSLGSGRANYGYTF.

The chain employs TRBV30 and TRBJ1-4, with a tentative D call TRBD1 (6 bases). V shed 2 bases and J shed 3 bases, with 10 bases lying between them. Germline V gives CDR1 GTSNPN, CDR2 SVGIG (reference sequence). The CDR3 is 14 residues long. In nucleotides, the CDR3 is TGTGCCTGGAGTAGGGGACATTCTAATGAAAAACTGTTTTTT. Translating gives CAWSRGHSNEKLFF.

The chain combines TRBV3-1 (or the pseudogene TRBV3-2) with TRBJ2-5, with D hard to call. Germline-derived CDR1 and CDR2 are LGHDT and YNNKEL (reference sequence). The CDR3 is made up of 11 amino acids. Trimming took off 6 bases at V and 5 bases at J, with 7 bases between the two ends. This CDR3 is CASSHTETQYF. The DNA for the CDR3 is TGTGCCAGCAGTCACACCGAGACCCAGTACTTC.

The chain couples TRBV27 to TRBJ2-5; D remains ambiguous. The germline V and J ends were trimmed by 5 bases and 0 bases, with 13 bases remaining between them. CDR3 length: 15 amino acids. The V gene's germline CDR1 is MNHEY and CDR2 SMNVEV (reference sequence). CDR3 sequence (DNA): TGTGCCAGCAGTCCCTTCGTCAGGCACCAAGAGACCCAGTACTTC. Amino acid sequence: CASSPFVRHQETQYF.

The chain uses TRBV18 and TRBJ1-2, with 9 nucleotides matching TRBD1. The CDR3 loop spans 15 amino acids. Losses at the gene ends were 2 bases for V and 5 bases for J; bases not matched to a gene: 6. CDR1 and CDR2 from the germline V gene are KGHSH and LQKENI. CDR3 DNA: TGTGCCAGCTCACCAGCGGGACAGGGATTTTATGGCTACACCTTC. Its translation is CASSPAGQGFYGYTF.

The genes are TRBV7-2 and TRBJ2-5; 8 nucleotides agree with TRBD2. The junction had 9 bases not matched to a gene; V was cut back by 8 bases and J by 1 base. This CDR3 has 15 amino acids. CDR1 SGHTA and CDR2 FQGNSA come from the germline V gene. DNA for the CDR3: TGTGCCAGCGGTGGGGCGGGGGGTTTCCAAGAGACCCAGTACTTC. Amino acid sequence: CASGGAGGFQETQYF.

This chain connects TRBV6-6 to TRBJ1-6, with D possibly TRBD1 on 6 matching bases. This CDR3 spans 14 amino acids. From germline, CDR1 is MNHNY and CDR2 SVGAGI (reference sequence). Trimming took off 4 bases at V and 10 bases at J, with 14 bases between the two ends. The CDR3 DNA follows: TGTGCCAGCAGTTCGGAGACGGACAGATCACCCCTCCACTTT. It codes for CASSSETDRSPLHF.

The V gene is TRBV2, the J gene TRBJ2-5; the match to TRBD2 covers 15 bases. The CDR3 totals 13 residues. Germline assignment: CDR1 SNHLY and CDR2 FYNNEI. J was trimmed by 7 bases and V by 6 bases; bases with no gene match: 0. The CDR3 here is CASRGLAGGTQYF. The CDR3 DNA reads TGTGCCAGCAGGGGACTAGCGGGGGGGACCCAGTACTTC.

The CDR3 reads CAWNMNSSGSNQPQHF. CDR3 DNA sequence: TGTGCCTGGAACATGAACTCGTCAGGGAGCAATCAGCCCCAGCATTTT. The chain combines TRBV30 with TRBJ1-5, with D possibly being TRBD1 (5 bases). This CDR3 has 16 amino acids. Germline V CDR1 and CDR2: GTSNPN, SVGIG (reference sequence). Trimming pared 4 bases from V and 1 base from J, leaving 17 bases between. The variable domain in full, with the rest retrieved from reference TRBV30 and TRBJ1-5, is SQTIHQWPATLVQPVGSPLSLECTVEGTSNPNLYWYRQAAGRGLQLLFYSVGIGQISSEVPQNLSASRPQDRQFILSSKKLLLSDSGFYLCAWNMNSSGSNQPQHFGDGTRLSIL.

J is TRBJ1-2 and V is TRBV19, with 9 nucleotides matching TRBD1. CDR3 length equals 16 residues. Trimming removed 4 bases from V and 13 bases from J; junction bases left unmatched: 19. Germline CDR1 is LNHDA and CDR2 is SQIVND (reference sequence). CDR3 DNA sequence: TGTGCCAGTAGTAGCCTTCTTGGGACAGGGACTTTGGCTGGCACCTTC. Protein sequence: CASSSLLGTGTLAGTF.

The CDR3 DNA reads TGTGCCACCAGTGATCGCACAGGGGGCGCCGGCTACACCTTC. Its protein product is CATSDRTGGAGYTF. The chain couples TRBV24-1 to TRBJ1-2, with 9 bases that match TRBD1. The germline V gene has CDR1 KGHDR and CDR2 SFDVKD. With 3 bases clipped from V and 8 bases from J, the junction kept 6 bases outside the gene matches. This CDR3 has 14 amino acids.

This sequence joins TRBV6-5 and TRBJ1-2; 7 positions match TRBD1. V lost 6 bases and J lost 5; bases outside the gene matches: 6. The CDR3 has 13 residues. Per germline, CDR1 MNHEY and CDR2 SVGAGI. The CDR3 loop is CASRTGFGYGYTF. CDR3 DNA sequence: TGTGCCAGCAGGACAGGGTTTGGGTATGGCTACACCTTC.

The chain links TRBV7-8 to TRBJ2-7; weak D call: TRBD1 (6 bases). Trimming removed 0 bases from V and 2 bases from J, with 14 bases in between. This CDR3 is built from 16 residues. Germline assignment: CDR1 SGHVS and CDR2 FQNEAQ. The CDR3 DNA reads TGTGCCAGCAGCTTAGCGATAGGACAGAGGACCTACGAGCAGTACTTC. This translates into CASSLAIGQRTYEQYF. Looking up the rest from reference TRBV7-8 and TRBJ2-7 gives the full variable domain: GAGVSQSPRYKVAKRGQDVALRCDPISGHVSLFWYQQALGQGPEFLTYFQNEAQLDKSGLPSDRFFAERPEGSVSTLKIQRTQQEDSAVYLCASSLAIGQRTYEQYFGPGTRLTVT.